The 31 T cell receptor beta chains given below trace back to one sample, sequenced in a study of cytomegalovirus exposure and HLA in healthy donors. Sequencing was performed with immunoSEQ multiplex PCR; in TCRdb, only in-frame clones are kept and a portion is missing. Here the sample spans 260,000 or so clones, about 86% being singletons. Sample: PBMCs. All receptors derive from a man aged 18 to 30 in good health and CMV-seronegative.

The V and J genes are TRBV30 and TRBJ2-7; TRBD1 aligns across 9 bases. In germline, CDR1 is GTSNPN, CDR2 SVGIG (reference sequence). The V gene end was trimmed by 2 bases and the J gene end by 3 bases; junction bases not matched to a gene: 17. The CDR3 runs 18 residues. This chain's CDR3 is CAWSPTRMRQGEVYEQYF. In nucleotides, the CDR3 is TGTGCCTGGAGTCCAACCCGGATGAGACAGGGGGAGGTCTACGAGCAGTACTTC. Combining the CDR3 with reference TRBV30 and TRBJ2-7 gives the whole variable domain SQTIHQWPATLVQPVGSPLSLECTVEGTSNPNLYWYRQAAGRGLQLLFYSVGIGQISSEVPQNLSASRPQDRQFILSSKKLLLSDSGFYLCAWSPTRMRQGEVYEQYFGPGTRLTVT.

The chain employs TRBV13 and TRBJ2-2; 8 nucleotides line up with TRBD2. Germline-derived CDR1 and CDR2 are PRHDT and FYEKMQ (reference sequence). V was pared by 7 bases and J by 3 bases, with 7 bases of the junction left unmatched. CDR3 length: 15 residues. The CDR3 DNA follows: TGTGCCAGCACGACGATCGGGAGGGACACCGGGGAGCTGTTTTTT. Amino acid sequence: CASTTIGRDTGELFF.

The genes are TRBV29-1 and TRBJ1-1; D might be TRBD1 (5 bases). The V gene's germline CDR1 is SQVTM and CDR2 ANQGSEA. This CDR3 has 12 amino acids. Trimming cost V 6 bases and J 3 bases, with 11 bases left between them. The CDR3 DNA follows: TGCAGCGTCCTTGGGGGGGACACTGAAGCTTTCTTT. It specifies CSVLGGDTEAFF.

The chain joins TRBV20-1 to TRBJ1-2, with no clear D. The germline V and J ends were trimmed by 6 bases and 6 bases, with 8 bases remaining between them. Germline V gene data show CDR1 as DFQATT and CDR2 as SNEGSKA (reference sequence). The CDR3 is 10 residues long. Written as DNA, the CDR3 is TGCAGTGCCGAGATGAATGGCTACACCTTC. Amino acid sequence: CSAEMNGYTF.

The chain joins TRBV20-1 to TRBJ1-4, with D hard to call. Trimming removed 7 bases at V and 12 bases at J, with 15 bases between. The CDR3 is made up of 11 amino acids. Germline V gene sequence: CDR1 DFQATT, CDR2 SNEGSKA (reference sequence). The CDR3 loop is CSVLKNPQLFF. In DNA form, the CDR3 reads TGCAGTGTCCTTAAAAATCCTCAACTGTTTTTT.

The chain links TRBV7-9 to TRBJ2-3; 9 bases match TRBD2. With V trimmed by 5 bases and J by 4 bases, 13 bases remained unmatched. Per germline, CDR1 SEHNR and CDR2 FQNEAQ (reference sequence). This CDR3 is 17 amino acids long. DNA of the CDR3: TGTGCCAGCAGCCTAGGCCGAGGCCAGCGGGGGGCAGATACGCAGTATTTT. This translates into CASSLGRGQRGADTQYF.

The chain links TRBV27 to TRBJ1-6; a weak D match, TRBD1 (6 bases). Trimming stripped 5 bases from V and 10 bases from J, with 9 bases between. The CDR3 is 12 amino acids. Per the germline V gene, CDR1 is MNHEY and CDR2 is SMNVEV (reference sequence). In DNA, the CDR3 is TGTGCCAGCAGTCCCAGGGGATCACCCCTCCACTTT. This translates into CASSPRGSPLHF.

This rearrangement joins TRBV5-1 to TRBJ2-7; possible D gene TRBD1, 6 bases. The V gene's germline CDR1 is SGHRS and CDR2 YFSETQ. The V end lost 0 bases, the J end lost 3 bases, and 13 bases lay between the germline ends. CDR3 length: 15 residues. CDR3 DNA: TGCGCCAGCAGCTTGGACCCAACAGGGAACTACGAGCAGTACTTC. This encodes CASSLDPTGNYEQYF.

This chain joins TRBV5-6 and TRBJ2-7; TRBD2 is a possible D gene (6 bases). The V gene lost 4 bases and the J gene lost 5 bases, with 16 bases spanning the gap. Germline V gene data show CDR1 as SGHDT and CDR2 as YYEEEE. The CDR3 totals 14 residues. CDR3 sequence: CASSRATSPDEQYF. The CDR3 bases are TGTGCCAGCAGCCGCGCGACTAGTCCCGACGAGCAGTACTTC.

V usage is TRBV4-1 and J usage is TRBJ2-5; 14 bases line up with TRBD2. Trimming took 1 base from V and 2 from J; bases not matched to a gene: 15. This CDR3 spans 21 amino acids. The germline gives CDR1 MGHRA, CDR2 YSYEKL. The CDR3 nucleotides are TGCGCCAGCAGCCAAGGTAGACTAGCGGGGGGGCCGCGGGTGAATCAAGAGACCCAGTACTTC. Protein sequence: CASSQGRLAGGPRVNQETQYF.

The V gene is TRBV25-1, the J gene TRBJ1-1; D is unclear. From germline, CDR1 is MGHDK and CDR2 SYGVNS. The CDR3 has 12 amino acids. The V end lost 3 bases, the J end lost 4 bases, and 6 bases lay between the germline ends. DNA for the CDR3: TGTGCCAGCAGTGACCCGAGCACTGAAGCTTTCTTT. Amino acid sequence: CASSDPSTEAFF.

V is TRBV7-2 and J is TRBJ2-5; D remains ambiguous. Germline-derived CDR1 and CDR2 are SGHTA and FQGNSA. The CDR3 length is 11 residues. The germline V and J ends were trimmed by 8 bases and 1 base, with 5 bases remaining between them. CDR3 sequence (DNA): TGTGCCAGCCGAGGCCAAGAGACCCAGTACTTC. It codes for CASRGQETQYF.

The J gene is TRBJ2-7, the V gene TRBV5-1, with 7 bases aligning to TRBD2. CDR1 and CDR2 from the germline V gene are SGHRS and YFSETQ. The CDR3 consists of 13 residues. Germline trimming cut 6 bases from V and 7 bases from J; bases unmatched to any gene: 10. The CDR3 bases are TGCGCCAGCACTGCAGGATCCGGGGGGGAGCAGTACTTC. Translating gives CASTAGSGGEQYF.

V usage is TRBV2 and J usage is TRBJ2-1, with D possibly being TRBD2 (7 bases). Germline CDR1 and CDR2: SNHLY and FYNNEI. The CDR3 is 15 amino acids. The V end was cut by 2 bases, the J end by 5 bases, with 13 bases between. CDR3 in amino acids: CASSERWEGDNEQFF. The DNA for the CDR3 is TGTGCCAGCAGTGAAAGGTGGGAGGGGGACAATGAGCAGTTCTTC.

The V call is TRBV6-5, the J call TRBJ2-5; 7 positions match TRBD2. Germline CDR1 is MNHEY and CDR2 is SVGAGI. The ends lost 5 bases at V and 5 bases at J; junction bases unmatched: 8. This CDR3 is built from 14 residues. The CDR3 loop reads CASSAGTGRETQYF. CDR3 bases: TGTGCCAGCAGTGCGGGGACCGGGAGGGAGACCCAGTACTTC.

A few counts support this clone. The chain employs TRBV27 and TRBJ1-1, with 9 bases identical to TRBD1. Germline V gene data show CDR1 as MNHEY and CDR2 as SMNVEV (reference sequence). V was pared by 5 bases and J by 0 bases, with 4 bases of the junction left unmatched. CDR3 length: 15 residues. This CDR3 reads CASSPTGGMNTEAFF. The CDR3 nucleotides read TGTGCCAGCAGTCCGACAGGGGGTATGAACACTGAAGCTTTCTTT.

This clone was seen a handful of times. Here the CDR3 reads CASSSGLAGDEQYF. CDR3 nucleotide sequence: TGTGCCAGCAGCTCCGGACTAGCGGGAGACGAGCAGTACTTC. The chain couples TRBV7-3 to TRBJ2-7; TRBD2 matches 13 bases. The CDR3 contains 14 residues. Germline V gene lookup returns CDR1 SGHTA and CDR2 FQGTGA. Trimming removed 4 bases from V and 5 bases from J; junction bases left unmatched: 2. The whole variable domain, remainder taken from reference TRBV7-3 and TRBJ2-7, is GAGVSQTPSNKVTEKGKYVELRCDPISGHTALYWYRQSLGQGPEFLIYFQGTGAADDSGLPNDRFFAVRPEGSVSTLKIQRTERGDSAVYLCASSSGLAGDEQYFGPGTRLTVT.

This CDR3 reads CASSLGTGIYYGYTF. CDR3 nucleotides: TGTGCCAGCAGCTTGGGGACAGGTATCTACTATGGCTACACCTTC. The gene calls are TRBV5-6 and TRBJ1-2; 7 bases are a match to TRBD1. The ends lost 0 bases at V and 3 bases at J; junction bases unmatched: 5. Germline lookup yields CDR1 SGHDT and CDR2 YYEEEE. This CDR3 region has 15 residues.

The chain combines TRBV5-6 with TRBJ2-5; 11 bases line up with TRBD2. The V gene end was trimmed by 4 bases and the J gene end by 4 bases; junction bases not matched to a gene: 6. The CDR3 covers 15 residues. Germline CDR1 reads SGHDT; CDR2 reads YYEEEE. CDR3 sequence (DNA): TGTGCCAGCAGCCAACTAGCGGGGGAGGGAGAGACCCAGTACTTC. It is translated as CASSQLAGEGETQYF.

The chain joins TRBV18 to TRBJ1-2, with 7 nucleotides matching TRBD1. From germline, CDR1 is KGHSH and CDR2 LQKENI. J lost 4 bases, V lost 2 bases, and 13 bases had no gene match. CDR3 length: 17 amino acids. For the CDR3, the DNA is TGTGCCAGCTCACCAGGGGGTGCCCATACAGGGGCCTATGGCTACACCTTC. Amino acid sequence: CASSPGGAHTGAYGYTF.

V usage is TRBV19 and J usage is TRBJ2-7; TRBD2 matches 10 bases. The CDR3 extends over 14 amino acids. J lost 3 bases, V lost 5 bases, and 4 bases had no gene match. The germline CDR1 and CDR2 sequences are LNHDA and SQIVND (reference sequence). This CDR3 is CASSLSGGVYEQYF. The CDR3 DNA sequence: TGTGCCAGTAGTTTAAGCGGGGGGGTCTACGAGCAGTACTTC. The full variable domain, in which reference TRBV19 and TRBJ2-7 provide the parts outside the CDR3, is DGGITQSPKYLFRKEGQNVTLSCEQNLNHDAMYWYRQDPGQGLRLIYYSQIVNDFQKGDIAEGYSVSREKKESFPLTVTSAQKNPTAFYLCASSLSGGVYEQYFGPGTRLTVT.

The chain uses TRBV4-1 and TRBJ1-2; possible D gene TRBD1, 6 bases. The CDR3 has 16 amino acids. The V and J ends lost 3 bases and 5 bases respectively, with 19 bases between them. Looked up from germline, CDR1 is MGHRA and CDR2 is YSYEKL. CDR3 region: CASSQVLIGTPYGYTF. The CDR3, as DNA: TGCGCCAGCAGCCAGGTCTTGATAGGGACACCTTATGGCTACACCTTC.

The rearrangement links TRBV18 to TRBJ2-3; D ambiguous. There are 11 residues in the CDR3. The germline V and J ends were trimmed by 6 bases and 2 bases, with 3 bases remaining between them. Germline values: CDR1 KGHSH, CDR2 LQKENI. CDR3 coding DNA: TGTGCCAGCTCCTTCACAGATACGCAGTATTTT. It encodes CASSFTDTQYF. The full variable domain, in which reference TRBV18 and TRBJ2-3 provide the parts outside the CDR3, is NAGVMQNPRHLVRRRGQEARLRCSPMKGHSHVYWYRQLPEEGLKFMVYLQKENIIDESGMPKERFSAEFPKEGPSILRIQQVVRGDSAAYFCASSFTDTQYFGPGTRLTVL.

The chain recombines TRBV2 with TRBJ2-3; 10 nucleotides align to TRBD2. From germline, CDR1 is SNHLY and CDR2 FYNNEI. The CDR3 spans 16 residues. Trimming removed 6 bases from V and 3 bases from J; junction bases left unmatched: 9. The CDR3 loop reads CASRSPLAGFTDTQYF. The CDR3 DNA reads TGTGCCAGCAGGTCCCCACTAGCGGGATTTACAGATACGCAGTATTTT.

The chain carries TRBV5-8 and TRBJ2-1, with TRBD2 identical over 10 bases. The CDR3 is 16 amino acids. The V segment lost 4 bases and the J segment 5 bases; nucleotides outside the gene matches: 9. In germline, CDR1 is SGHTS, CDR2 YDEGEE. The CDR3 nucleotides are TGTGCCAGCAGCCACCAAGCGGGAGGGCCTCACAATGAGCAGTTCTTC. It specifies CASSHQAGGPHNEQFF.

This chain uses TRBV11-2 with TRBJ1-4; maybe TRBD1 (6 bases). The CDR3 is 14 amino acids. From germline, CDR1 is SGHAT and CDR2 FQNNGV. Trimming pared 1 base from V and 6 bases from J, leaving 9 bases between. DNA of the CDR3: TGTGCCAGCAGCTTAGTGGGGGCGGATGAAAAACTGTTTTTT. Translated, it gives CASSLVGADEKLFF. The complete variable domain, with remaining parts taken from reference TRBV11-2 and TRBJ1-4, reads EAGVAQSPRYKIIEKRQSVAFWCNPISGHATLYWYQQILGQGPKLLIQFQNNGVVDDSQLPKDRFSAERLKGVDSTLKIQPAKLEDSAVYLCASSLVGADEKLFFGSGTQLSVL.

The chain carries TRBV5-1 and TRBJ2-1, with 9 bases matching TRBD1. This CDR3 comprises 15 residues. Germline CDR1 and CDR2: SGHRS and YFSETQ. V dropped 6 bases and J dropped 8; count of bases not matched to a gene: 12. As DNA, the CDR3 is TGCGCCAGCACCCTGGGACAGGGTTATGGCTATGAGCAGTTCTTC. This translates into CASTLGQGYGYEQFF.

This clone was seen a single time. The V and J genes are TRBV7-2 and TRBJ1-5, with 7 bases fitting TRBD1. The CDR3 is made up of 14 amino acids. Per germline, CDR1 SGHTA and CDR2 FQGNSA. V was pared by 5 bases and J by 3 bases, with 4 bases of the junction left unmatched. CDR3 amino acids: CASSADRDNQPQHF. The CDR3 DNA sequence: TGTGCCAGCAGCGCCGACAGGGACAATCAGCCCCAGCATTTT.

The J gene is TRBJ1-5, the V gene TRBV18, with D perhaps TRBD1 (5 bases). The CDR3 has 16 amino acids. Germline V CDR1 and CDR2: KGHSH, LQKENI. Between the trimmed V and J ends, which lost 4 bases and 3 bases, there was a span of 16 bases. The CDR3: CASSRGDVRTNQPQHF. The CDR3, as DNA: TGTGCCAGCTCACGGGGGGATGTCAGAACCAATCAGCCCCAGCATTTT.

The gene calls are TRBV7-9 and TRBJ2-7, with D perhaps TRBD1 (5 bases). Germline assignment: CDR1 SEHNR and CDR2 FQNEAQ (reference sequence). The CDR3 covers 14 residues. Trimming removed 4 bases from V and 2 bases from J, with 12 bases in between. DNA of the CDR3: TGTGCCAGCAGCTCGACAGTAAGAACCTACGAGCAGTACTTC. The encoded protein is CASSSTVRTYEQYF.

This chain links TRBV10-1 with TRBJ2-3, with 12 positions matching TRBD2. Germline V lookup: CDR1 WNHNN, CDR2 SYGVQD (reference sequence). V lost 5 bases, J lost 4 bases, and 1 base stayed unmatched. CDR3 size: 14 residues. CDR3 bases: TGCGCCAGCAGTCGACTAGCGGGGGCAGATACGCAGTATTTT. This encodes CASSRLAGADTQYF.